This T cell receptor (beta chain) was observed in a study of T cells expressing NK-cell markers. Whole-study context: Seven of eight sequenced donors tested HCMV-seropositive; one tested seronegative.

Making the TCR beta cDNA relied on 5'RACE template switching with UMIs. Following a re-call of the 5' RACE reads, TCRdb has one entry per CDR3 protein and lacks DNA. The listing records about 170,000 distinct CDR3 sequences. Overall study findings and caveats: Five or six donors showed dominant NKG2C+ clonotypes comprising roughly 1.0-7.0% of their CD8+ T cells.

A word on this clonotype: Its antigen is unidentified.

The CDR3 extends over 15 amino acids. Germline-derived CDR1 and CDR2 are MNHNS and SASEGT. The sample was blood T cells: a sorted CD56 or NKG2C T cell subset, CD4+ or CD8+ T cells, or bulk PBMC T cells (not recorded which). The source is a man aged 18-69 years in good health. The J gene is TRBJ2-3, the V gene TRBV6-1; the TCRdb D gene call, TRBD2, has no DNA to confirm it. The CDR3 reads CASQGTPSLTDTQYF.